This TCR beta chain was captured by sequencing in a study of response to subunit inactivated influenza vaccine. Study-level points and caveats: Only a handful of new T cells, the authors suggested, are recruited with each seasonal influenza vaccination.

This clonotype showed up many times. Its target is not known. TCRdb fed the RT-PCR reads into MiXCR, producing one record per CDR3 protein. The sample comprises roughly 170,000 distinct CDR3 sequences, nearly 9.5% of which are singletons, and roughly 10% rests with the top ten. The CDR3 covers 17 residues. Germline trimming cut 6 bases from V and 4 bases from J; bases unmatched to any gene: 12. CDR1 is MNHNS, CDR2 SASEGT, per germline. This rearrangement joins TRBV6-1 to TRBJ2-1, with TRBD2 identical over 10 bases. The sequence was collected from a man aged 50 to 60 who received an inactivated influenza vaccine. Source: non-naive T cells sorted from PBMCs, taken on the day of vaccination. CDR3 nucleotides: TGTGCCAGCAGCCGGAACGGAGCTAGCGGGGGTTACAATGAGCAGTTCTTC. Translated, it gives CASSRNGASGGYNEQFF.